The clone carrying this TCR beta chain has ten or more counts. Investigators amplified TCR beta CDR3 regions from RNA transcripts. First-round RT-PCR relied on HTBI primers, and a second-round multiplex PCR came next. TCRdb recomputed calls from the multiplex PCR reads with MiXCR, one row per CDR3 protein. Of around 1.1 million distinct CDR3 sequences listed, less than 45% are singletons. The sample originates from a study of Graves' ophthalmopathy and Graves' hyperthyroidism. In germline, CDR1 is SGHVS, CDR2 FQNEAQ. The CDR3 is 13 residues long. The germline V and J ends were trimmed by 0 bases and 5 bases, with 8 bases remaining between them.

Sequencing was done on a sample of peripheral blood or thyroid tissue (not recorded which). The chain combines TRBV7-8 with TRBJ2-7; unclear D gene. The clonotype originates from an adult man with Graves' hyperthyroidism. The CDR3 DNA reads TGTGCCAGCAGCTTAGCGTCAGCCCACGAGCAGTACTTC. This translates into CASSLASAHEQYF.